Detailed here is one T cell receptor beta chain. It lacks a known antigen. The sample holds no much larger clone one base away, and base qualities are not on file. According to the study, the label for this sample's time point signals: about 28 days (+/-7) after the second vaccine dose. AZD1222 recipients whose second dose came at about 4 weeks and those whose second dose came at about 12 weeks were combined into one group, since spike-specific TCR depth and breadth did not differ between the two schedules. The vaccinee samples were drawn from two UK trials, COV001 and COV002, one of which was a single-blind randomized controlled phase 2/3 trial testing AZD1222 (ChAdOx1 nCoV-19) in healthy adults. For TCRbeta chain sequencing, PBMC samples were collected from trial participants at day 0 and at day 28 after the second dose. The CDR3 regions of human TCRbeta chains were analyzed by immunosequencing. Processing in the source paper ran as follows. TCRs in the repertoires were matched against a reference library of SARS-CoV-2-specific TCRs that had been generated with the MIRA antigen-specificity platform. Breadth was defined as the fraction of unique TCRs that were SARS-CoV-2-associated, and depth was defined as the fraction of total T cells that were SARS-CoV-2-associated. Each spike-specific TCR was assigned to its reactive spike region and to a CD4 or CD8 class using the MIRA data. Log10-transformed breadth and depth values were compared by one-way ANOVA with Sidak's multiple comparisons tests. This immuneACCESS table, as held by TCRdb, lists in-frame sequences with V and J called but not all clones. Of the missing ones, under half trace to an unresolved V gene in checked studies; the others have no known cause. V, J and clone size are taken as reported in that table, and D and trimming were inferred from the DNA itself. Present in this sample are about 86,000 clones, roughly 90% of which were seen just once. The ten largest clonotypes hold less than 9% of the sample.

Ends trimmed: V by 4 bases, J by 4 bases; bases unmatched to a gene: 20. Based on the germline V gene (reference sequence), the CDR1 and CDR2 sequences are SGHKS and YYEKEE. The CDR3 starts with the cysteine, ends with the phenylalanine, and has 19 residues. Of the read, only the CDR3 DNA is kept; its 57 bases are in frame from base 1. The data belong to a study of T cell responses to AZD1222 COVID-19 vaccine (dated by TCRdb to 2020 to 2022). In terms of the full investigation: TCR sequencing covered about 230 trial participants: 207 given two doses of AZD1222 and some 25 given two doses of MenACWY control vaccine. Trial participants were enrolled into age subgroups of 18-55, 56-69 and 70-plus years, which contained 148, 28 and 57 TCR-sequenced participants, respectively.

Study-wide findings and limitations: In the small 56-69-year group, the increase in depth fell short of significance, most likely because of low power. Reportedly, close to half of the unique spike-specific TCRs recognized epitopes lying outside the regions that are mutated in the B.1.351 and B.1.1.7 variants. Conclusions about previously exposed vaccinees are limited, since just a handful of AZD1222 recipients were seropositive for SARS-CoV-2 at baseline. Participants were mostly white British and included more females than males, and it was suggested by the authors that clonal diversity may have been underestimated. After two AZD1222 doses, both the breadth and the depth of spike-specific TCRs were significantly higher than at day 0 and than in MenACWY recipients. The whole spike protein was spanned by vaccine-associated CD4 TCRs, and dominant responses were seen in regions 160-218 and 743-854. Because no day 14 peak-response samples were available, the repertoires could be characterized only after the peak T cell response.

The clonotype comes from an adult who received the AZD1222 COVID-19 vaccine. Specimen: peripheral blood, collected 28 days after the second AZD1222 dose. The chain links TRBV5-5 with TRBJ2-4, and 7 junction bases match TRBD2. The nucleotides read TGTGCCAGCAGCCTGGGCGCCCATGGGGGGGTAGGTGGGAAAAACATTCAGTACTTC. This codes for CASSLGAHGGVGGKNIQYF.